The entry below describes one T cell receptor (beta chain). Its target antigen remains unknown. Base-call qualities are not available, and no considerably larger clone is one nucleotide away. This sample is drawn from a study of CD8 T cells in Susac syndrome (dated by TCRdb to about 2019). Regarding the research as a whole: Whether CD8+ T cell activation and differentiation in Susac syndrome was antigen driven was tested using repertoire sequencing. Study-level results and caveats: The number of individuals in the TCR sequencing and HLA analysis was acknowledged as relatively small.

RNA was extracted using the RNeasy kit, and roughly 0.5 to 1 microgram was reverse transcribed with random hexamers. The immunoSEQ multiplex PCR assay, which covers 54 Vbeta and 13 Jbeta segments, was used to amplify TCR beta CDR3 regions. To correct PCR amplification bias, a synthetic template baseline was used for both primer optimization and computational correction. Per the authors' processing: Reads were annotated to V, D and J genes according to IMGT and were analyzed with immunoSEQ Analyzer, with only productive sequences retained. To calculate clonality, Shannon entropy was normalized by log2 of the number of productive unique sequences and then subtracted from one. Public and private clones were assessed among the 100 most prevalent clones of each patient and control. Clones were defined as Susac-specific when absent from the healthy and MS cohorts, from roughly 1,000 published viral clones and from other ImmuneACCESS disease sequences. TCRdb reprocessing: public reads trimmed at Q25 with fastp, clones called with MiXCR, in-frame beta chains kept. Merged by CDR3 protein, the rows form single entries marked with the most common genes and DNA. TCRdb, not the original authors, processed these V and J calls. The table for this sample lists under 150,000 distinct CDR3 sequences; about 95% of them were counted only once. Roughly 0.13% of the sample is held by the ten biggest clonotypes.

Peripheral blood CD8+ and CD4+ T cells from healthy donors, Susac syndrome patients and multiple sclerosis patients were profiled by high-throughput TCR beta sequencing. The multiple sclerosis controls were treatment-naive patients whose relapsing-remitting disease, either stable or active, fulfilled the revised McDonald criteria. Bulk CD8+ and CD4+ T cells were purified magnetically by negative isolation, whereas CD8+ TEMRA cells were enriched by FACS. Blood was drawn into EDTA tubes, processed within 24 hours, and PBMCs were isolated by density gradient centrifugation. PBMCs intended for TCR sequencing were cryopreserved in liquid nitrogen and were subsequently thawed in a 37 degrees C water bath. The sorted or isolated CD4+, CD8+ and CD8+ TEMRA cells reached a purity of at least 90%. The sequenced material came from CD4+ T cells from PBMCs. The TCR comes from a human donor with multiple sclerosis.

The DNA reads TGTGCCAGCTCACCCACCGGGGATGGCTACACCTTC. Its product reads: CASSPTGDGYTF. The chain is made from TRBV18 and TRBJ1-2; confidence is insufficient to name the D gene. Taken from cysteine to phenylalanine, the CDR3 has 12 residues. This entry keeps only the CDR3 DNA: 36 bases, framed from base 1. Trimming takes 3 bases from V and 6 bases from J, and the germline ends sit 8 bases apart. CDR1 is given as KGHSH and CDR2 as LQKENI, both from the germline V gene.